Listed below are T cell receptor beta chains from one sample, sequenced in a study of type 1 regulatory T cells. No antigens are known for them. Using its own MiXCR run on the reads, TCRdb lists one record per CDR3 protein. The sample contains more than 50,000 distinct CDR3 sequences, approximately 60% of which appear only once. The material sequenced was cultured non-Tr1 T cells, either the whole culture or a sorted T cell fraction (not recorded which). Receptors originate from a human donor in good health. The CDR3 runs from the conserved cysteine through the conserved F or W. A D gene is named only where the DNA matches it firmly. Clone size is shown for a subset of rows, as once, few, many or a class of expanded clone.

abundance	d_gene	len	v_gene	j_gene	CDR3nt	CDR3aa
few	TRBD1	15	TRBV7-9	TRBJ2-1	TGTGCCAGCAGCTTAACAGGGGGCCCCGACAATGAGCAGTTCTTC	CASSLTGGPDNEQFF
few	-	15	TRBV4-2	TRBJ1-1	TGTGCCAGCAGCCAAGATATCAGCTCGAGCACTGAAGCTTTCTTT	CASSQDISSSTEAFF
few	-	14	TRBV12-3/TRBV12-4	TRBJ1-5	TGTGCCAGCAGTTTTCGACATAGCAATCAGCCCCAGCATTTT	CASSFRHSNQPQHF
-	-	15	TRBV5-1	TRBJ2-4	TGCGCCGGCAGATTCCAGGACAGCCGTGAAAACATTCAGTACTTC	CAGRFQDSRENIQYF
-	-	14	TRBV6-1	TRBJ2-3	TGTGCCAGCAGGAGGGAGGAGGTGGAAGATACGCAGTATTTT	CASRREEVEDTQYF
-	TRBD1	16	TRBV5-4	TRBJ1-2	TGTGCCAGCAGCTTTGGGGACAGGGGGTACGACTGGGGCTACACCTTC	CASSFGDRGYDWGYTF
few	-	16	TRBV24-1	TRBJ2-1	TGTGCCACCAGTGACGCTAACCCCTCCTCCTACAATGAGCAGTTCTTC	CATSDANPSSYNEQFF
-	-	10	TRBV12-3/TRBV12-4	TRBJ1-3	TGTGCCAGCAGCCGAAACACCATATATTTT	CASSRNTIYF
-	-	15	TRBV5-1	TRBJ1-2	TGCGCCAGCAGCTTGGATGGGTCGGGGGACTATGGCTACACCTTC	CASSLDGSGDYGYTF
-	-	13	TRBV20-1	TRBJ2-6	TGCAGTGCTCAACTGGGCGGGGCCAACGTCCTGACTTTC	CSAQLGGANVLTF
-	-	15	TRBV7-2	TRBJ2-2	TGTGCCAGCAGCTCACGACTAGGGGACACCGGGGAGCTGTTTTTT	CASSSRLGDTGELFF
-	TRBD2	17	TRBV5-1	TRBJ2-2	TGCGCCAGCAGCCTGACTGTTAGCGGGTCGAACACCGGGGAGCTGTTTTTT	CASSLTVSGSNTGELFF
-	TRBD1	14	TRBV6-1	TRBJ1-1	TGTGCCAGCAGTATGGAGGGGGCCCTTACTGAAGCTTTCTTT	CASSMEGALTEAFF
-	-	12	TRBV24-1	TRBJ2-7	TGTGCCACCAGTGATCAGGGAATGAAGCAGTACTTC	CATSDQGMKQYF
-	TRBD2	16	TRBV9	TRBJ2-3	TGTGCCAGCAGCGCCGTGACTAGCGGGAGGACAGATACGCAGTATTTT	CASSAVTSGRTDTQYF
-	TRBD2	16	TRBV5-1	TRBJ2-2	TGCGCCAGCAGCTTGGTCGCGGGAGTGAACACCGGGGAGCTGTTTTTT	CASSLVAGVNTGELFF
few	TRBD2	16	TRBV5-1	TRBJ2-4	TGCGCCAGCAGCTTTTCGGCGGGAGCTGGGATGAACATTCAGTACTTC	CASSFSAGAGMNIQYF
-	-	14	TRBV19	TRBJ2-3	TGTGCCAGTAGTATCCAGTCCCCCGCAGATACGCAGTATTTT	CASSIQSPADTQYF
once	-	13	TRBV27	TRBJ2-7	TGTGCCAGCAGTTCCCTCTCCACCTACGAGCAGTACTTC	CASSSLSTYEQYF
-	-	12	TRBV29-1	TRBJ2-1	TGCAGCGTTGGGGGGAACGGGGATGAGCAGTTCTTC	CSVGGNGDEQFF
-	-	14	TRBV3-1	TRBJ2-7	TGTGCCAGCAGCCAAGCGGGGTATCATGCCGAGCAGTACTTC	CASSQAGYHAEQYF
-	-	12	TRBV24-1	TRBJ2-3	TGTGCCACCAGTGATTTACGGGATACGCAGTATTTT	CATSDLRDTQYF
-	-	13	TRBV12-3/TRBV12-4	TRBJ1-1	TGTGCCAGCAAGATAAGGATGAACACTGAAGCTTTCTTT	CASKIRMNTEAFF
-	-	14	TRBV7-2	TRBJ1-2	TGTGCCAGCAGCTTAGGGGGCTTTAACTATGGCTACACCTTC	CASSLGGFNYGYTF
-	-	15	TRBV20-1	TRBJ2-2	TGCAGTGCTAGAGGCATGAGGGAAGGGACCGGGGAGCTGTTTTTT	CSARGMREGTGELFF
-	-	17	TRBV3-1	TRBJ2-5	TGTGCCAGCAGCCAAGATCGGGCTACTAGAAGGAGAGAGACCCAGTACTTC	CASSQDRATRRRETQYF
-	-	14	TRBV19	TRBJ2-7	TGTGCCAGTAGACAAGAAACCGGGAATGGAGAGCAGTACTTC	CASRQETGNGEQYF
-	TRBD1	15	TRBV7-8	TRBJ2-1	TGTGCCAGCAGCTCCCCGGGACAGGGGGCGAATGAGCAGTTCTTC	CASSSPGQGANEQFF
-	-	13	TRBV19	TRBJ2-3	TGTGCCAGTAGCGCCCAGGGAGCAGATACGCAGTATTTT	CASSAQGADTQYF
once	-	12	TRBV5-1	TRBJ2-7	TGCGCCAGCAGCTTGGACAGAAACGAGCAGTACTTC	CASSLDRNEQYF
-	-	15	TRBV20-1	TRBJ2-5	TGCAGTGCTTCCCAGGGGGGAGGCAGCCAAGAGACCCAGTACTTC	CSASQGGGSQETQYF
-	-	13	TRBV5-6	TRBJ2-1	TGTGCCAGCAGCTCCGGGCCATACAATGAGCAGTTCTTC	CASSSGPYNEQFF
-	TRBD1	16	TRBV7-2	TRBJ1-1	TGTGCCAGCAGCTTATTTGCAGGGGGCTTGAACACTGAAGCTTTCTTT	CASSLFAGGLNTEAFF
-	-	15	TRBV7-7	TRBJ2-5	TGTGCCAGCAGCTCATCCGGGCCTCCGGGGGAGACCCAGTACTTC	CASSSSGPPGETQYF
-	-	15	TRBV10-3	TRBJ1-5	TGTGCCATCAGTGAGGCAGCTAATAGCAATCAGCCCCAGCATTTT	CAISEAANSNQPQHF
-	TRBD2	13	TRBV5-1	TRBJ2-7	TGCGCCAGCAGCTGGGAGGGAGAACGCGAGCAGTACTTC	CASSWEGEREQYF
few	TRBD2	16	TRBV7-2	TRBJ2-3	TGTGCCAGCAGCTTCCTAGCGGGAGGTAGCACAGATACGCAGTATTTT	CASSFLAGGSTDTQYF
-	TRBD2	17	TRBV28	TRBJ2-1	TGTGCCAGCGGGCTGGGGAGTAGCGGGGGAGTCTACAATGAGCAGTTCTTC	CASGLGSSGGVYNEQFF
-	TRBD1	14	TRBV15	TRBJ1-2	TGTGCCACCAGCAGAGCTGGACAGGGCTATGGCTACACCTTC	CATSRAGQGYGYTF
few	-	16	TRBV5-4	TRBJ2-3	TGTGCCAGCAGCTTGGCCGAGAAGGCCTCCACAGATACGCAGTATTTT	CASSLAEKASTDTQYF
-	TRBD1	18	TRBV6-6	TRBJ1-3	TGTGCCAGCAGTTACACCCTGGGACAGGGGGCTTATGGAAACACCATATATTTT	CASSYTLGQGAYGNTIYF
-	TRBD1	16	TRBV10-3	TRBJ1-6	TGTGCCATCAGCGGGATCGACAGGGGGTTTAATTCACCCCTCCACTTT	CAISGIDRGFNSPLHF
-	TRBD1	16	TRBV5-1	TRBJ1-4	TGCGCCAGCAGCTTGGGCCCACAGGGGACTAATGAAAAACTGTTTTTT	CASSLGPQGTNEKLFF
-	-	12	TRBV12-3/TRBV12-4	TRBJ1-2	TGTGCCAGCAGTTTCAGGGACTATGGCTACACCTTC	CASSFRDYGYTF
-	-	11	TRBV28	TRBJ1-2	TGTGCCAGCAGTTATTGGGATGGCTACACCTTC	CASSYWDGYTF
-	-	12	TRBV5-4	TRBJ1-2	TGTGCCAGCAGCTACACTTTGGACGGCTACACCTTC	CASSYTLDGYTF
once	-	15	TRBV6-1	TRBJ2-1	TGTGCCAGCAGTGAATTTAGCGGAGTTTACAATGAGCAGTTCTTC	CASSEFSGVYNEQFF
-	TRBD1	15	TRBV29-1	TRBJ2-7	TGCAGCGTCTACGGAATCAGGGGGCGTCACTACGAGCAGTACTTC	CSVYGIRGRHYEQYF
-	-	11	TRBV7-2	TRBJ1-1	TGTGCCAGCAGCTCCGTAGTTGAAGCTTTCTTT	CASSSVVEAFF
-	-	14	TRBV11-2	TRBJ1-2	TGTGCCAGCAGCTTAGATAGGACAAACTATGGCTACACCTTC	CASSLDRTNYGYTF
-	-	13	TRBV20-1	TRBJ2-5	TGCAGTGCTATCCTTCGAGGGATGGAGACCCAGTACTTC	CSAILRGMETQYF
-	-	15	TRBV18	TRBJ2-5	TGTGCCAGCTCACCACGACAGGCCCAAGAGGAGACCCAGTACTTC	CASSPRQAQEETQYF
few	-	17	TRBV7-2	TRBJ2-7	TGTGCCAGCAGCTCCGGGGGGCGGACGTCACTAAACTACGAGCAGTACTTC	CASSSGGRTSLNYEQYF
-	-	15	TRBV15	TRBJ1-5	TGTGCCACCAGCAGAGAGGAGAGGGGCAATCAGCCCCAGCATTTT	CATSREERGNQPQHF